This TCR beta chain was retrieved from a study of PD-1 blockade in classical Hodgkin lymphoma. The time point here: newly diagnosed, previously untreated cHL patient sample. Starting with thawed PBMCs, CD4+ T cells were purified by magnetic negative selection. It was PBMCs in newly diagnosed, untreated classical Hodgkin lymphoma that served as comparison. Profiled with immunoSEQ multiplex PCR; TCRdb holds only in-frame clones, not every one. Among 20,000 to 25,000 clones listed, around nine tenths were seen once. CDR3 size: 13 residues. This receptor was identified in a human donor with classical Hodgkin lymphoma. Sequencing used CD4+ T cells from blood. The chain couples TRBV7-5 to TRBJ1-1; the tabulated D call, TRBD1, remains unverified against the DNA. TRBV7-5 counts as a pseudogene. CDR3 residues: CASSAQGDTEAFF. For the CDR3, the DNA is TGTGCCAGCAGCGCGCAGGGTGACACTGAAGCTTTCTTT.